A single sample is the source of the 13 T cell receptor beta chains below, sequenced in a study of OX40 agonist ivuxolimab in advanced cancers. Produced via immunoSEQ multiplex PCR; TCRdb's table is partial and in-frame only. The sample lists roughly 86,000 clones, about 90% occurring once. The sample was CD4+ or CD8+ T cells sorted from blood, taken in a trial of the OX40 agonist ivuxolimab. Receptor source: an adult with an advanced solid tumor such as melanoma, head and neck, liver or kidney cancer.

The chain links TRBV25-1 to TRBJ1-2; D is unclear. The CDR3 length is 12 residues. The V end lost 4 bases, the J end lost 0 bases, and 3 bases lay between the germline ends. The germline V gene has CDR1 MGHDK and CDR2 SYGVNS. The DNA of the CDR3 is TGTGCCAGCAGTGTGGCTAACTATGGCTACACCTTC. It encodes CASSVANYGYTF.

This clone came up once. The chain couples TRBV25-1 to TRBJ1-4, with D tentatively TRBD1 (6 bases). Trimming stripped 1 base from V and 6 bases from J, with 15 bases between. Germline V lookup: CDR1 MGHDK, CDR2 SYGVNS. This CDR3 region has 16 residues. CDR3 nucleotides: TGTGCCAGCAGTGAATTGGCAGGGGCGGGTTATGAAAAACTGTTTTTT. This translates into CASSELAGAGYEKLFF.

The chain links TRBV25-1 to TRBJ2-3; 9 nucleotides align to TRBD2. V dropped 3 bases and J dropped 2; count of bases not matched to a gene: 12. Germline loops: CDR1 MGHDK, CDR2 SYGVNS. There are 18 residues in the CDR3. The CDR3 is CASSDPTGAGGITDTQYF. Written as DNA, the CDR3 is TGTGCCAGCAGTGACCCGACGGGGGCGGGAGGGATCACAGATACGCAGTATTTT.

The chain employs TRBV7-6 and TRBJ2-1; D perhaps matches TRBD1 (5 bases). Looked up from germline, CDR1 is SGHVS and CDR2 is FNYEAQ. The CDR3 spans 15 residues. Trimming cost V 1 base and J 0 bases, with 7 bases left between them. DNA for the CDR3: TGTGCCAGCAGCTTAGACAGGAGCTCCTACAATGAGCAGTTCTTC. Translation: CASSLDRSSYNEQFF.

This sequence joins TRBV2 and TRBJ2-3, with D perhaps TRBD2 (6 bases). The CDR3 sequence is 11 residues long. Germline V gene sequence: CDR1 SNHLY, CDR2 FYNNEI. Trimming shortened V by 11 bases and J by 5 bases, and 11 bases separated the two germline ends. The CDR3 bases are TGTGCCCTCCTGGGGGGAGATACGCAGTATTTT. It is translated as CALLGGDTQYF.

This clone was detected once. The rearrangement joins TRBV6-5 to TRBJ2-1; no reliable D call. Germline-derived CDR1 and CDR2 are MNHEY and SVGAGI. The CDR3 is 14 amino acids. V was cut by 3 bases and J by 3 bases, with 9 bases left in between. CDR3 nucleotide sequence: TGTGCCAGCAGTTATCGAGACGTCTACAATGAGCAGTTCTTC. Amino acid sequence: CASSYRDVYNEQFF.

The sample holds one count of this clone. The chain uses TRBV5-5 and TRBJ1-1, with D possibly matching TRBD1 (5 bases). V dropped 1 base and J dropped 7 bases, with 14 bases sitting between them. This CDR3 spans 14 amino acids. The germline V gene has CDR1 SGHKS and CDR2 YYEKEE (reference sequence). The CDR3 reads CASSLWRGGGEAFF. The CDR3 DNA sequence: TGTGCCAGCAGCTTGTGGAGGGGAGGCGGTGAAGCTTTCTTT.

This chain links TRBV7-6 with TRBJ2-3; D not resolved. Trimming took off 8 bases at V and 3 bases at J, with 9 bases between the two ends. The CDR3 runs to 12 residues. Germline CDR1 reads SGHVS; CDR2 reads FNYEAQ. CDR3 residues: CASGAATDTQYF. Written as DNA, the CDR3 is TGTGCCAGCGGCGCCGCAACAGATACGCAGTATTTT.

The CDR3 loop is CASSLGIWGTEAFF. CDR3 DNA sequence: TGTGCCAGCAGCCTCGGGATTTGGGGGACTGAAGCTTTCTTT. The chain has TRBV9 and TRBJ1-1; the D gene is possibly TRBD1 (5 bases). The CDR3 runs 14 residues. The V gene lost 4 bases and the J gene lost 5 bases, with 15 bases spanning the gap. The germline CDR1 and CDR2 sequences are SGDLS and YYNGEE.

This clone was picked up one time. The rearrangement uses TRBV6-6 and TRBJ1-3; the D is unclear. The length of the CDR3 is 13 residues. Germline CDR1 is MNHNY and CDR2 is SVGAGI (reference sequence). Deletions cut 10 bases from V and 0 bases from J, with 10 bases between. The CDR3 DNA reads TGTGCCATCCGTGTAAGCTCTGGAAACACCATATATTTT. Protein: CAIRVSSGNTIYF.

V gene TRBV27 combines with J gene TRBJ2-1; 13 bases agree with TRBD2. Germline-derived CDR1 and CDR2 are MNHEY and SMNVEV (reference sequence). The CDR3 consists of 16 residues. The V and J ends lost 6 bases and 5 bases, in that order; junction bases with no gene match: 7. The CDR3 bases are TGTGCCAGCAGGAGACTAGCGGGGGGTCGGGACAATGAGCAGTTCTTC. It encodes CASRRLAGGRDNEQFF.

The sample holds a few counts of this clone. This chain uses TRBV19 with TRBJ1-6; D is ambiguous. V lost 7 bases to trimming and J lost 10 bases, with 17 bases between them. CDR3 length: 14 residues. Germline values: CDR1 LNHDA, CDR2 SQIVND (reference sequence). This CDR3 is CASTGRTGRSPLHF. CDR3 sequence (DNA): TGTGCCAGTACCGGACGGACCGGGAGGTCACCCCTCCACTTT.

V usage is TRBV27 and J usage is TRBJ2-3, with D uncertain. This CDR3 comprises 15 residues. The germline CDR1 and CDR2 sequences are MNHEY and SMNVEV (reference sequence). V was shortened by 8 bases and J by 10 bases, with 25 bases between the two germline ends. CDR3 in DNA: TGTGCCAGCCGTTCCGCACGGGTCCCGCAGCACTCGCAGTATTTT. Encoded protein: CASRSARVPQHSQYF.